This T cell receptor beta chain was retrieved from a study of blood T cell repertoires in COVID-19. Study in general: Specimens from acute and convalescent COVID-19 originated in the United States, Italy and Spain.

In the authors' methods: Estimated nucleated cell counts came from reference gene primer amplification. This table comes from immunoSEQ multiplex PCR, and its TCRdb copy is limited to in-frame clones, with some not included. Clonal size and the V and J genes are those of that table, whereas D and trimming came from the DNA. The data contain about 68,000 clones, roughly 80% of them singletons. The TCR was taken from a human donor in a cohort sampled during active COVID-19. The sample consisted of peripheral blood.

The CDR3 bases are TGTGCCAGCAGCTTGGGGACAGCACTACCTTACGAGCAGTACGTC. Its protein is CASSLGTALPYEQYV. V usage is TRBV5-5 and J usage is TRBJ2-7, with TRBD1 as a possible D gene (6 bases). The CDR3 sequence is 15 residues long. Deletions cut 0 bases from V and 4 bases from J, with 14 bases between. Germline assignment: CDR1 SGHKS and CDR2 YYEKEE (reference sequence).